The 24 T cell receptor beta chains below come from one sample, sequenced in a study of T cell repertoires in cytomegalovirus infection. A single record per CDR3 protein comes from TCRdb applying MiXCR to the reads. Here the sample spans approximately 300,000 distinct CDR3 sequences, 25% to 30% being singletons. No cognate antigen is known for these TCRs. Material: cultured PBMCs, obtained from culture after CMV antigen stimulation. The receptors shown here come from a human donor in good health (CMV status not recorded). Some clones in this sample may be carry-over from other donors' samples.

In this sample, this clonotype turned up a few times. V and J are TRBV7-2 and TRBJ1-5; D remains ambiguous. The CDR3 spans 13 residues. V lost 4 bases, J lost 6 bases, and 10 bases lay in between. In germline, CDR1 is SGHTA, CDR2 FQGNSA. CDR3 in amino acids: CASSSDTPQPQHF. As DNA, the CDR3 is TGTGCCAGCAGCTCCGACACCCCTCAGCCCCAGCATTTT.

This chain connects TRBV24-1 to TRBJ1-5; D gene uncertain. The CDR3 extends over 15 amino acids. Germline V CDR1 and CDR2: KGHDR, SFDVKD. With 2 bases removed from V and 3 bases from J, the gap between germline ends came to 10 bases. CDR3 sequence (DNA): TGTGCCACCAGTGATTCGGGCTCGGACAATCAGCCCCAGCATTTT. Its protein is CATSDSGSDNQPQHF.

Only a few counts were recorded for this clonotype. The CDR3 spells CASSRSREGEQFF. The CDR3 DNA is TGTGCCAGCAGTCGCAGTCGAGAAGGTGAGCAGTTCTTC. This chain uses TRBV6-5 with TRBJ2-1; D not certain. This CDR3 has 13 amino acids. CDR1 MNHEY and CDR2 SVGAGI come from the germline V gene. V lost 5 bases to trimming and J lost 9 bases, with 14 bases between them.

The chain couples TRBV6-5 to TRBJ2-2; TRBD2 agrees at 9 bases. Germline CDR1 is MNHEY and CDR2 is SVGAGI. The ends lost 5 bases at V and 5 bases at J; junction bases unmatched: 9. CDR3 size: 16 residues. The CDR3 nucleotides are TGTGCCAGCAGTGTTAGCGGGGGTGCGGGAACCGGGGAGCTGTTTTTT. This translates into CASSVSGGAGTGELFF.

J is TRBJ2-7 and V is TRBV4-1; a weak D match, TRBD2 (5 bases). Germline V gene lookup returns CDR1 MGHRA and CDR2 YSYEKL. The length of the CDR3 is 13 residues. V was trimmed by 4 bases and J by 1 base, leaving 8 bases between them. As DNA, the CDR3 is TGCGCCAGCAGCCTTACTAGGTCCTACGAGCAGTACTTC. Its protein product is CASSLTRSYEQYF.

This clonotype was observed a handful of times. V and J are TRBV12-3 or TRBV12-4 and TRBJ1-2; no firm D call. The germline V and J ends were trimmed by 5 bases and 7 bases, with 17 bases remaining between them. CDR3 size: 14 residues. The CDR3 DNA reads TGTGCCAGCAGTACCCTGGAGAGGGCGCGTGGCTACACCTTC. Residues: CASSTLERARGYTF.

In this sample, this clonotype turned up once. This rearrangement joins TRBV19 to TRBJ2-6; 13 positions agree with TRBD2. The CDR3 length is 19 residues. Trimming took 3 bases from V and 0 from J; bases not matched to a gene: 5. The V gene's germline CDR1 is LNHDA and CDR2 SQIVND (reference sequence). CDR3 DNA: TGTGCCAGTAGTATGGGGACTAGCGGGGACCTCTCTGGGGCCAACGTCCTGACTTTC. As protein: CASSMGTSGDLSGANVLTF.

This clonotype has at least ten counts. CDR3 protein: CASSLQGQSSEQYF. The CDR3 nucleotides are TGTGCCAGCAGCTTACAGGGGCAGTCTTCCGAGCAGTACTTC. The chain joins TRBV7-9 to TRBJ2-7; possibly TRBD1 for D (6 bases). Trimming removed 2 bases from V and 6 bases from J, with 14 bases in between. CDR1 SEHNR and CDR2 FQNEAQ come from the germline V gene (reference sequence). The CDR3 runs to 14 residues.

The J gene is TRBJ1-5, the V gene TRBV19; D is ambiguous. The germline gives CDR1 LNHDA, CDR2 SQIVND (reference sequence). The CDR3 is 17 residues long. V was clipped by 6 bases and J by 3 bases, with 21 bases between them. CDR3 DNA: TGTGCCAGTAGCCGCAGTGTGGAACTAAGTAACAATCAGCCCCAGCATTTT. This sequence encodes CASSRSVELSNNQPQHF.

At least ten counts were recorded for this clonotype. The chain has TRBV14 and TRBJ1-2, with TRBD1 identical over 8 bases. With 4 bases clipped from V and 7 bases from J, the junction kept 14 bases outside the gene matches. CDR3 size: 16 residues. Germline V lookup: CDR1 SGHDN, CDR2 FVKESK. The CDR3 protein is CASSRHLGQESVGYTF. The CDR3 nucleotides read TGTGCCAGCAGCCGCCACCTGGGACAGGAGTCGGTTGGCTACACCTTC.

The J gene is TRBJ1-6, the V gene TRBV5-4; D possibly corresponds to TRBD1 (5 bases). The CDR3 has 14 residues. Between the trimmed V and J ends, which lost 3 bases and 4 bases, there was a span of 8 bases. Germline-derived CDR1 and CDR2 are SGHNT and YYREEE (reference sequence). CDR3 sequence: CASSSRGYNSPLHF. CDR3 DNA: TGTGCCAGCAGCTCCCGGGGGTATAATTCACCCCTCCACTTT.

A few counts support this clonotype. V is TRBV7-6 and J is TRBJ2-5; TRBD2 agrees at 9 bases. The ends lost 6 bases at V and 5 bases at J; junction bases unmatched: 7. This CDR3 is 14 amino acids long. In germline, CDR1 is SGHVS, CDR2 FNYEAQ. The DNA for the CDR3 is TGTGCCAGCAGTTCAACTAGCGGGTGGGAGACCCAGTACTTC. This sequence encodes CASSSTSGWETQYF.

Concerning this clonotype: This could be a read error, since a much larger clone is one nucleotide away. The rearrangement links TRBV7-2 to TRBJ2-1; 12 bases map to TRBD2. Germline V CDR1 and CDR2: SGHTA, FQGNSA. V lost 5 bases and J lost 10; bases outside the gene matches: 9. CDR3 size: 15 residues. CDR3 DNA: TGTGCCAGCAGCCCCAGGACTAGCGGGACTTGGGAGCAGTTCTTC. Its translation is CASSPRTSGTWEQFF.

This clonotype was recorded a few times. The gene calls are TRBV19 and TRBJ1-1, with 7 bases matching TRBD1. Looked up from germline, CDR1 is LNHDA and CDR2 is SQIVND (reference sequence). This CDR3 is built from 15 residues. V shed 7 bases, J shed 3 bases, and the junction held 11 bases outside the gene matches. CDR3 coding DNA: TGTGCCAGTAAGACAGGGAAGGATTGGGACACTGAAGCTTTCTTT. It codes for CASKTGKDWDTEAFF.

The rearrangement links TRBV6-2 or TRBV6-3 to TRBJ2-5, with D perhaps assigned TRBD1 or TRBD2 (7 bases each). With 6 bases removed from V and 5 bases from J, the gap between germline ends came to 19 bases. CDR1 is MNHEY and CDR2 is SVGEGT in the germline V gene. The CDR3 sequence is 15 residues long. The CDR3 DNA follows: TGTGCCAGCAGCCCTGGGAGGGGGCGCTGGGAGACCCAGTACTTC. Residues: CASSPGRGRWETQYF.

This chain joins TRBV12-3 or TRBV12-4 and TRBJ2-2; weak D call: TRBD2 (5 bases). The CDR3 totals 14 residues. The V end was cut by 6 bases, the J end by 4 bases, with 12 bases between. The chain's CDR3 is CASSIAGVTGELFF. The CDR3 nucleotides are TGTGCCAGCAGCATCGCCGGGGTCACCGGGGAGCTGTTTTTT.

The rearrangement links TRBV7-3 to TRBJ2-3; D ambiguous. Per the germline V gene, CDR1 is SGHTA and CDR2 is FQGTGA. This CDR3 contains 13 residues. V was trimmed by 3 bases and J by 1 base, leaving 5 bases between them. The CDR3 spells CASSFGRTDTQYF. The CDR3 region has the DNA TGTGCCAGCAGCTTTGGTCGCACAGATACGCAGTATTTT.

V and J are TRBV2 and TRBJ1-4, with 9 bases lining up with TRBD1. The CDR3 is 14 residues long. Germline-derived CDR1 and CDR2 are SNHLY and FYNNEI. Unmatched junction bases numbered 6, after V lost 6 bases and J lost 7 bases. The CDR3: CASRGDRVSEKLFF. The CDR3 coding sequence is TGTGCCAGCAGGGGGGACAGGGTTAGTGAAAAACTGTTTTTT. The full variable domain, its missing parts supplied by reference TRBV2 and TRBJ1-4, is EPEVTQTPSHQVTQMGQEVILRCVPISNHLYFYWYRQILGQKVEFLVSFYNNEISEKSEIFDDQFSVERPDGSNFTLKIRSTKLEDSAMYFCASRGDRVSEKLFFGSGTQLSVL.

This clonotype was seen at least ten times. The chain carries TRBV7-2 and TRBJ2-7, with TRBD2 matching over 8 bases. In germline, CDR1 is SGHTA, CDR2 FQGNSA. This CDR3 spans 15 amino acids. V dropped 1 base and J dropped 5; count of bases not matched to a gene: 7. The CDR3: CASSLGHSGSHEQYF. CDR3 nucleotide sequence: TGTGCCAGCAGCTTAGGACACAGCGGGAGCCACGAGCAGTACTTC.

This clonotype was observed a few times. V usage is TRBV7-9 and J usage is TRBJ2-7; D is undetermined. This CDR3 spans 14 amino acids. Trimming took 3 bases from V and 2 from J, leaving 11 bases between them. Per the germline V gene, CDR1 is SEHNR and CDR2 is FQNEAQ (reference sequence). The CDR3 reads CASSLDGNTYEQYF. The CDR3 DNA follows: TGTGCCAGCAGCTTGGACGGTAATACCTACGAGCAGTACTTC.

This clonotype was counted a few times. This chain connects TRBV7-2 to TRBJ1-1, with D hard to call. This CDR3 spans 16 amino acids. In germline, CDR1 is SGHTA, CDR2 FQGNSA. Trimming removed 8 bases at V and 4 bases at J, with 23 bases between. The CDR3 DNA sequence: TGTGCCAGCGCCCCCCGGGTATCCGATGGTGGCACTGAAGCTTTCTTT. This encodes CASAPRVSDGGTEAFF.

This rearrangement joins TRBV12-3 or TRBV12-4 to TRBJ1-2; the match to TRBD1 covers 7 bases. V gave up 4 bases and J gave up 3 bases; unmatched junction bases: 11. This CDR3 contains 16 residues. DNA for the CDR3: TGTGCCAGCAGTTGGGGACAGACGACCATGGACTATGGCTACACCTTC. Protein: CASSWGQTTMDYGYTF.

This clonotype was found a few times. The rearrangement joins TRBV11-2 to TRBJ1-6; possibly TRBD1 for D (5 bases). Germline assignment: CDR1 SGHAT and CDR2 FQNNGV. Trimming cost V 5 bases and J 8 bases, with 16 bases left between them. The length of the CDR3 is 15 residues. As DNA, the CDR3 is TGTGCCAGCAGCGAAGCTGGGGGTGGATATTCACCCCTCCACTTT. The encoded protein is CASSEAGGGYSPLHF. The full variable domain, rest sourced from reference TRBV11-2 and TRBJ1-6, is EAGVAQSPRYKIIEKRQSVAFWCNPISGHATLYWYQQILGQGPKLLIQFQNNGVVDDSQLPKDRFSAERLKGVDSTLKIQPAKLEDSAVYLCASSEAGGGYSPLHFGNGTRLTVT.

This clonotype has just a few counts. The rearrangement uses TRBV6-4 and TRBJ1-5; perhaps TRBD1 as D (5 bases). The V gene lost 6 bases and the J gene lost 0 bases, with 12 bases spanning the gap. CDR3 size: 15 residues. Per germline, CDR1 MRHNA and CDR2 SNTAGT. CDR3 sequence reads: CASSADSFSNQPQHF. CDR3 coding DNA: TGTGCCAGCAGCGCCGACAGCTTTAGCAATCAGCCCCAGCATTTT.